This is a list of T cell receptor beta chains from one sample in a study of cytomegalovirus exposure and HLA in healthy donors. This table comes from immunoSEQ multiplex PCR, and its TCRdb copy is limited to in-frame clones, with some not included. The repertoire holds 150,000 to 200,000 clones, with 65% to 80% as singletons. The sequenced sample consisted of PBMCs. The receptors shown here come from a woman aged 30 to 39 in good health and CMV-seropositive. Both conserved end residues are part of each CDR3. The D gene is left open where the match is weak. Not every row has a clone size; where given, it reads once, few, many or a size class.

cdr3_aa: CASSLQVDTEAFF
cdr3_nt: TGTGCCAGCAGCTTGCAGGTCGACACTGAAGCTTTCTTT
v_call: TRBV5-6
j_call: TRBJ1-1
clone_size: .
d_call: .

cdr3_aa: CASSSGQGDSPLHF
cdr3_nt: TGCGCCAGCAGCTCCGGACAGGGAGACTCACCCCTCCACTTT
v_call: TRBV5-1
j_call: TRBJ1-6
clone_size: .
d_call: TRBD1

cdr3_aa: CATGLAYEQYF
cdr3_nt: TGTGCCACTGGACTGGCCTACGAGCAGTACTTC
v_call: TRBV19
j_call: TRBJ2-7
clone_size: few
d_call: .

cdr3_aa: CASSSPVKGDNSPLHF
cdr3_nt: TGCGCCAGCAGTTCCCCGGTGAAGGGGGATAATTCACCCCTCCACTTT
v_call: TRBV10-1
j_call: TRBJ1-6
clone_size: .
d_call: .

cdr3_aa: CASSLPRETQYF
cdr3_nt: TGTGCCAGCAGTTTACCGCGGGAGACCCAGTACTTC
v_call: TRBV7-9
j_call: TRBJ2-5
clone_size: .
d_call: .

cdr3_aa: CASSLVGGIYNSPLHF
cdr3_nt: TGTGCCAGCAGCTTGGTAGGGGGAATTTATAATTCACCCCTCCACTTT
v_call: TRBV5-5
j_call: TRBJ1-6
clone_size: .
d_call: .

cdr3_aa: CASSEGLTGELFF
cdr3_nt: TGTGCCAGCAGTGAGGGACTCACCGGGGAGCTGTTTTTT
v_call: TRBV6-4
j_call: TRBJ2-2
clone_size: many
d_call: .

cdr3_aa: CASSRTEYNEQFF
cdr3_nt: TGCGCCAGCAGCCGGACAGAGTACAATGAGCAGTTCTTC
v_call: TRBV4-1
j_call: TRBJ2-1
clone_size: .
d_call: .

cdr3_aa: CASSDSGRNQPHHF
cdr3_nt: TGTGCCAGCAGTGATTCAGGGCGCAATCAGCCCCACCATTTT
v_call: TRBV25-1
j_call: TRBJ1-5
clone_size: .
d_call: .

cdr3_aa: CASSLMGAGNQPQHF
cdr3_nt: TGTGCCAGCAGCTTGATGGGGGCAGGCAATCAGCCCCAGCATTTT
v_call: TRBV5-4
j_call: TRBJ1-5
clone_size: .
d_call: .

cdr3_aa: CSAAGGPNVNTEAFF
cdr3_nt: TGCAGCGCCGCAGGGGGCCCGAACGTGAACACTGAAGCTTTCTTT
v_call: TRBV29-1
j_call: TRBJ1-1
clone_size: .
d_call: TRBD1

cdr3_aa: CSVDQNEAFF
cdr3_nt: TGCAGCGTTGACCAGAATGAAGCTTTCTTT
v_call: TRBV29-1
j_call: TRBJ1-1
clone_size: once
d_call: .

cdr3_aa: CASSFGGNNGYTF
cdr3_nt: TGTGCCAGCAGCTTCGGGGGAAATAATGGCTACACCTTC
v_call: TRBV7-2
j_call: TRBJ1-2
clone_size: .
d_call: .

cdr3_aa: CASSSRVAEPQHF
cdr3_nt: TGTGCCAGCAGCTCCAGGGTCGCAGAGCCCCAGCATTTT
v_call: TRBV7-9
j_call: TRBJ1-5
clone_size: .
d_call: .

cdr3_aa: CAWSVRLAGGSETQYF
cdr3_nt: TGTGCCTGGAGTGTAAGGCTAGCCGGCGGTTCGGAGACCCAGTACTTC
v_call: TRBV30
j_call: TRBJ2-5
clone_size: few
d_call: .

cdr3_aa: CSVEGLAGVDEQFF
cdr3_nt: TGCAGCGTGGAGGGACTAGCGGGAGTCGATGAGCAGTTCTTC
v_call: TRBV29-1
j_call: TRBJ2-1
clone_size: .
d_call: TRBD2

cdr3_aa: CASSLKPTGAPPNYGYTF
cdr3_nt: TGTGCCAGCAGCTTAAAGCCCACAGGAGCCCCACCAAACTATGGCTACACCTTC
v_call: TRBV11-2
j_call: TRBJ1-2
clone_size: .
d_call: .

cdr3_aa: CATSRDSATNEKLFF
cdr3_nt: TGTGCCACCAGCAGAGACAGTGCAACTAATGAAAAACTGTTTTTT
v_call: TRBV15
j_call: TRBJ1-4
clone_size: once
d_call: .

cdr3_aa: CASGLFSMTGKYF
cdr3_nt: TGTGCTAGTGGTTTGTTTAGTATGACAGGGAAGTACTTC
v_call: TRBV12-5
j_call: TRBJ2-7
clone_size: .
d_call: TRBD1

cdr3_aa: CASSDQGMGEKLFF
cdr3_nt: TGTGCCAGCAGTGATCAGGGGATGGGAGAAAAACTGTTTTTT
v_call: TRBV6-1
j_call: TRBJ1-4
clone_size: .
d_call: .

cdr3_aa: CASRTGQRTNTEAFF
cdr3_nt: TGTGCCAGCAGAACCGGACAGCGGACGAACACTGAAGCTTTCTTT
v_call: TRBV6-5
j_call: TRBJ1-1
clone_size: .
d_call: .

cdr3_aa: CASSQEDRAFYGYTF
cdr3_nt: TGCGCCAGCAGCCAAGAGGACAGGGCCTTCTATGGCTACACCTTC
v_call: TRBV4-1
j_call: TRBJ1-2
clone_size: .
d_call: TRBD1

cdr3_aa: CASSPDGLEGYTF
cdr3_nt: TGTGCCAGCAGCCCAGACGGCCTGGAGGGCTACACCTTC
v_call: TRBV5-4
j_call: TRBJ1-2
clone_size: once
d_call: .

cdr3_aa: CSVRSGGHYGYTF
cdr3_nt: TGCAGCGTTCGGTCAGGCGGGCACTATGGCTACACCTTC
v_call: TRBV29-1
j_call: TRBJ1-2
clone_size: .
d_call: .

cdr3_aa: CASSEIFVRDGYTF
cdr3_nt: TGTGCCAGCAGTGAAATATTTGTACGAGATGGCTACACCTTC
v_call: TRBV2
j_call: TRBJ1-2
clone_size: .
d_call: .

cdr3_aa: CASSVTTSDGDIQYF
cdr3_nt: TGTGCCAGCAGCGTAACGACTAGCGATGGAGACATTCAGTACTTC
v_call: TRBV9
j_call: TRBJ2-4
clone_size: .
d_call: TRBD2

cdr3_aa: CASSEEGLNTEAFF
cdr3_nt: TGTGCCAGCAGTGAGGAGGGACTGAACACTGAAGCTTTCTTT
v_call: TRBV2
j_call: TRBJ1-1
clone_size: .
d_call: .

cdr3_aa: CASSLGPRASYEQYF
cdr3_nt: TGCGCCAGCAGCTTGGGCCCACGTGCGTCCTACGAGCAGTACTTC
v_call: TRBV5-1
j_call: TRBJ2-7
clone_size: few
d_call: .

cdr3_aa: CASRIETNTEAFF
cdr3_nt: TGTGCCAGCAGGATAGAAACGAACACTGAAGCTTTCTTT
v_call: TRBV27
j_call: TRBJ1-1
clone_size: few
d_call: .

cdr3_aa: CASSFGPGSYEQYF
cdr3_nt: TGCGCCAGCAGCTTCGGTCCTGGCTCCTACGAGCAGTACTTC
v_call: TRBV5-1
j_call: TRBJ2-7
clone_size: .
d_call: .

cdr3_aa: CATSTAQGGGRTDTQYF
cdr3_nt: TGTGCCACCAGCACCGCGCAAGGCGGGGGCCGCACAGATACGCAGTATTTT
v_call: TRBV15
j_call: TRBJ2-3
clone_size: .
d_call: .

cdr3_aa: CASRYRAGNSPLHF
cdr3_nt: TGTGCCAGCAGGTACAGGGCCGGCAATTCACCCCTCCACTTT
v_call: TRBV7-2
j_call: TRBJ1-6
clone_size: .
d_call: .

cdr3_aa: CASSTIQGSYGYTF
cdr3_nt: TGTGCCAGCAGCACGATACAGGGAAGTTATGGCTACACCTTC
v_call: TRBV2
j_call: TRBJ1-2
clone_size: .
d_call: .

cdr3_aa: CAISESKGRGDYGYTF
cdr3_nt: TGTGCCATCAGTGAGTCGAAGGGGAGGGGCGACTATGGCTACACCTTC
v_call: TRBV10-3
j_call: TRBJ1-2
clone_size: .
d_call: .

cdr3_aa: CASSLAAGEAFF
cdr3_nt: TGCGCCAGCAGCTTGGCTGCAGGAGAAGCTTTCTTT
v_call: TRBV5-1
j_call: TRBJ1-1
clone_size: .
d_call: .

cdr3_aa: CASSQDLRDGEKLFF
cdr3_nt: TGCGCCAGCAGCCAAGATCTCAGGGATGGGGAAAAACTGTTTTTT
v_call: TRBV4-3
j_call: TRBJ1-4
clone_size: once
d_call: .

cdr3_aa: CASSLVRVENTEAFF
cdr3_nt: TGTGCCAGCAGCTTGGTGCGGGTGGAGAACACTGAAGCTTTCTTT
v_call: TRBV5-6
j_call: TRBJ1-1
clone_size: .
d_call: .

cdr3_aa: CAWRDTSNQPQHF
cdr3_nt: TGTGCCTGGAGGGACACTAGCAATCAGCCCCAGCATTTT
v_call: TRBV30
j_call: TRBJ1-5
clone_size: .
d_call: .

cdr3_aa: CASSRDREGYGYTF
cdr3_nt: TGTGCCAGCAGCCGGGACAGGGAGGGCTATGGCTACACCTTC
v_call: TRBV5-4
j_call: TRBJ1-2
clone_size: .
d_call: TRBD1

cdr3_aa: CATARLETQYF
cdr3_nt: TGTGCCACAGCTAGGCTGGAGACCCAGTACTTC
v_call: TRBV7-2
j_call: TRBJ2-5
clone_size: .
d_call: .

cdr3_aa: CASGLFIAAGETYEQYF
cdr3_nt: TGTGCTAGTGGTTTGTTCATAGCAGCGGGAGAAACCTACGAGCAGTACTTC
v_call: TRBV12-5
j_call: TRBJ2-7
clone_size: .
d_call: TRBD2

cdr3_aa: CASSLQDNEKLFF
cdr3_nt: TGTGCCAGCAGCTTACAGGACAATGAAAAACTGTTTTTT
v_call: TRBV5-4
j_call: TRBJ1-4
clone_size: few
d_call: .

cdr3_aa: CAISERSGNTEAFF
cdr3_nt: TGTGCCATCAGTGAACGGTCAGGGAACACTGAAGCTTTCTTT
v_call: TRBV10-3
j_call: TRBJ1-1
clone_size: once
d_call: .

cdr3_aa: CASSQTGVTNEKLFF
cdr3_nt: TGTGCCAGCAGCCAGACAGGGGTCACTAATGAAAAACTGTTTTTT
v_call: TRBV7-2
j_call: TRBJ1-4
clone_size: .
d_call: TRBD1

cdr3_aa: CASSTPASGTSYNEQFF
cdr3_nt: TGTGCCAGCAGCACACCCGCTAGCGGGACCTCCTACAATGAGCAGTTCTTC
v_call: TRBV7-9
j_call: TRBJ2-1
clone_size: .
d_call: TRBD2

cdr3_aa: CASSPSRAESNQPQHF
cdr3_nt: TGCGCCAGCAGCCCCTCCCGCGCCGAGAGCAATCAGCCCCAGCATTTT
v_call: TRBV4-1
j_call: TRBJ1-5
clone_size: .
d_call: .

cdr3_aa: CASSIGEVGYTF
cdr3_nt: TGTGCCAGTAGTATAGGAGAAGTTGGCTACACCTTC
v_call: TRBV19
j_call: TRBJ1-2
clone_size: .
d_call: .

cdr3_aa: CASSQPPGQGINYGYTF
cdr3_nt: TGTGCCAGCAGCCAGCCTCCGGGACAGGGAATTAACTATGGCTACACCTTC
v_call: TRBV7-2
j_call: TRBJ1-2
clone_size: .
d_call: TRBD1

cdr3_aa: CASLPIRGESGNTIYF
cdr3_nt: TGTGCCAGCTTACCGATCAGGGGAGAGTCTGGAAACACCATATATTTT
v_call: TRBV18
j_call: TRBJ1-3
clone_size: .
d_call: .

cdr3_aa: CASSPAPAAGRSSYNEQFF
cdr3_nt: TGCGCCAGCAGCCCCGCCCCCGCGGCGGGGAGGAGCTCCTACAATGAGCAGTTCTTC
v_call: TRBV4-3
j_call: TRBJ2-1
clone_size: .
d_call: .

cdr3_aa: CASSLGGRVFGKLFF
cdr3_nt: TGTGCCAGCAGCTTAGGAGGCAGGGTTTTTGGAAAACTGTTTTTT
v_call: TRBV7-6
j_call: TRBJ1-4
clone_size: once
d_call: .

cdr3_aa: CASSLEIVGYTF
cdr3_nt: TGTGCCAGCAGCTTGGAAATAGTTGGCTACACCTTC
v_call: TRBV5-8
j_call: TRBJ1-2
clone_size: .
d_call: .

cdr3_aa: CASSRTGTNTEAFF
cdr3_nt: TGTGCCAGCAGTAGGACAGGGACGAACACTGAAGCTTTCTTT
v_call: TRBV6-5
j_call: TRBJ1-1
clone_size: .
d_call: TRBD1

cdr3_aa: CASSPGQGNQPQHF
cdr3_nt: TGTGCCAGCAGCCCCGGACAGGGCAATCAGCCCCAGCATTTT
v_call: TRBV27
j_call: TRBJ1-5
clone_size: once
d_call: TRBD1

cdr3_aa: CSVEGTGREKLFF
cdr3_nt: TGCAGCGTTGAAGGGACAGGGCGTGAAAAACTGTTTTTT
v_call: TRBV29-1
j_call: TRBJ1-4
clone_size: .
d_call: TRBD1

cdr3_aa: CASSSDGLNTEAFF
cdr3_nt: TGTGCCAGCAGCTCCGACGGGTTGAACACTGAAGCTTTCTTT
v_call: TRBV13
j_call: TRBJ1-1
clone_size: .
d_call: .

cdr3_aa: CASSRTSDNEQFF
cdr3_nt: TGTGCCAGCTCGAGGACTAGCGACAATGAGCAGTTCTTC
v_call: TRBV6-4
j_call: TRBJ2-1
clone_size: few
d_call: TRBD2

cdr3_aa: CASTRTRDFSNEQFF
cdr3_nt: TGTGCCAGCACCCGAACCAGGGACTTTAGCAATGAGCAGTTCTTC
v_call: TRBV6-5
j_call: TRBJ2-1
clone_size: .
d_call: .

cdr3_aa: CAISEASSAVSYNEQFF
cdr3_nt: TGTGCCATCAGTGAGGCATCCAGTGCGGTATCCTACAATGAGCAGTTCTTC
v_call: TRBV10-3
j_call: TRBJ2-1
clone_size: .
d_call: .